The table lists the clone carrying this TCR beta chain with a count of one. Its cognate antigen is unknown. The sample belongs to a study of tumor-infiltrating lymphocytes in primary liver carcinoma. Findings and limits, study-wide: Tumor-adjacent and tumor-blood pairs showed less overlap than tumor region pairs.

The template, approximately 500 ng total RNA, yielded TCR beta cDNA made with a constant-region primer. A slightly modified ARM-PCR protocol with three nested multiplex PCR rounds produced these TCR beta libraries. The first two PCR rounds used TRBV1-TRBV30 primers with a Cbeta primer, roughly 10 cycles each. TCRdb passed the multiplex PCR reads through MiXCR, listing each CDR3 protein once. Of approximately 310,000 distinct CDR3 sequences listed, 65% are singletons. With 4 bases clipped from V and 2 bases from J, the junction kept 12 bases outside the gene matches. The CDR3 spans 18 residues. Per germline, CDR1 SGHRS and CDR2 YFSETQ. Unsorted whole blood supplied the RNA, and germline DNA was extracted too. The study enrolled treatment-naive patients with chronic HBV infection.

Sample: peripheral blood. This receptor was taken from a man aged 35-49 years with primary liver carcinoma and hepatitis B virus infection. The rearrangement joins TRBV5-1 to TRBJ2-6; 7 bases line up with TRBD1. CDR3 bases: TGCGCCAGCAGCCTTTTAGGGGGCGCAAAAACTGGGGCCAACGTCCTGACTTTC. Protein product: CASSLLGGAKTGANVLTF.